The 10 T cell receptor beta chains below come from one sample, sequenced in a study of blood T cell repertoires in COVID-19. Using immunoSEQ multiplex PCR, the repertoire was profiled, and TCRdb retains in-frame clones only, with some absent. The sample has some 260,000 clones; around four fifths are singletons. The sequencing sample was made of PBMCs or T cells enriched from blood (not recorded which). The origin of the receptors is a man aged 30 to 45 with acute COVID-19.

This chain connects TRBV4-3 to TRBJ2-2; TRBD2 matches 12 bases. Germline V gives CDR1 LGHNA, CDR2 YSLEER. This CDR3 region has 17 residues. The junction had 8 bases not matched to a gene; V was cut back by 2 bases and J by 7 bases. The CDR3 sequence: CASSQPSSGRADGELFF. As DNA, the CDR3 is TGCGCCAGCAGCCAACCATCTAGCGGGAGGGCCGACGGGGAGCTGTTTTTT.

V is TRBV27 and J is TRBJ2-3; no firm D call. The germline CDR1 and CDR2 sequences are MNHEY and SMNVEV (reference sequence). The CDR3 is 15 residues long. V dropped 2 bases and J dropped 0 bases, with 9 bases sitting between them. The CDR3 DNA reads TGTGCCAGCAGTTTACCGTGGGCCAGCACAGATACGCAGTATTTT. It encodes CASSLPWASTDTQYF.

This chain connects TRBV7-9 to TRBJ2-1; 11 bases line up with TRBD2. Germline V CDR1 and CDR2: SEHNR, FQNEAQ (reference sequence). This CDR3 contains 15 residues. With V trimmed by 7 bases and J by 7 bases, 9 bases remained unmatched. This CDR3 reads CASNNLAGGRNEQFF. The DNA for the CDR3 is TGTGCCAGCAACAACCTAGCGGGGGGAAGGAATGAGCAGTTCTTC.

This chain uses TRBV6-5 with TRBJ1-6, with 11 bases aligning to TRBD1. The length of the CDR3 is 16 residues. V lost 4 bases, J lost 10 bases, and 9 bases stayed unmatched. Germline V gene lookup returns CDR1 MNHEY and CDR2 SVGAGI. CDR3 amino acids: CASSFNAGTGGSPLHF. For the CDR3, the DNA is TGTGCCAGCAGTTTCAACGCCGGGACAGGGGGATCACCCCTCCACTTT.

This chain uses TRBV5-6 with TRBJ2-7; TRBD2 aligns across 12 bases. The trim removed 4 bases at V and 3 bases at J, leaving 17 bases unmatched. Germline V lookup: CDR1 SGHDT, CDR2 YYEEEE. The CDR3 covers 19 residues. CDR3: CASSPKVGLAGPRGYEQYV. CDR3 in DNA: TGTGCCAGCAGCCCGAAGGTAGGACTAGCGGGACCCCGCGGCTACGAGCAGTACGTC.

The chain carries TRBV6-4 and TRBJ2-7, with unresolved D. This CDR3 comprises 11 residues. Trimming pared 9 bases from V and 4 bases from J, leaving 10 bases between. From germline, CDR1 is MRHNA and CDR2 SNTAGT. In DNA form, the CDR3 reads TGTGCCAGTGGAGAAGCATACGAGCAGTACGTC. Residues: CASGEAYEQYV.

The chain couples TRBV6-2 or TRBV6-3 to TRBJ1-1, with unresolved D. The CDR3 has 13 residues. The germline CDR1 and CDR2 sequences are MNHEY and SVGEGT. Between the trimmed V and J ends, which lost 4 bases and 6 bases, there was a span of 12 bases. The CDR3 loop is CASSFLSLSEAFF. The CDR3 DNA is TGTGCCAGCAGTTTTTTATCTCTTTCTGAAGCTTTCTTT.

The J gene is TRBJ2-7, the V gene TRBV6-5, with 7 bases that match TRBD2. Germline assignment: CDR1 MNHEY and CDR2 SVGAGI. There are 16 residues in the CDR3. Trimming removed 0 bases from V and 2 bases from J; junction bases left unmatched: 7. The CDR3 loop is CASSYSEGLAAYEQYV. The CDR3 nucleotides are TGTGCCAGCAGTTACTCCGAGGGGCTAGCGGCCTACGAGCAGTACGTC.

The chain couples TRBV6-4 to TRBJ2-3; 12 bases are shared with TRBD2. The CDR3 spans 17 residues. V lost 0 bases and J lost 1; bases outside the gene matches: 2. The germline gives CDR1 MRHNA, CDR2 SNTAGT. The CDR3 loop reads CASSDSTSGSGTDTQYF. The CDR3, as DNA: TGTGCCAGCAGTGACTCGACTAGCGGGAGCGGCACAGATACGCAGTATTTT.

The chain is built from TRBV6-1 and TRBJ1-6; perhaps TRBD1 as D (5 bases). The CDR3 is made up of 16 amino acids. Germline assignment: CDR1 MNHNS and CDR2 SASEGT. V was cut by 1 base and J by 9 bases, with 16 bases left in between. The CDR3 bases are TGTGCCAGCAGTGAAGACAGGAAAAGGACGTTTTCACCCCTCCACTTT. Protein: CASSEDRKRTFSPLHF.